The clone carrying this TCR beta chain was counted once. This CDR3 region has 16 residues. Germline CDR1 is LGHDT and CDR2 is YNNKEL (reference sequence). J gave up 7 bases and V 0 bases, and 4 bases lay outside the gene matches. Data came from immunoSEQ multiplex PCR; TCRdb stores just in-frame clones and leaves some out. The sample shows under 95,000 clones, around nine tenths of them seen only once. These data belong to a study of blood T cell repertoires in COVID-19. Study-wide context: Spain, Italy and the United States supplied samples that represented acute and convalescent COVID-19.

The sequencing input was peripheral blood. J is TRBJ2-1 and V is TRBV3-1 (or the pseudogene TRBV3-2); 12 bases fit TRBD2. This receptor was identified in a woman aged 45-65 years in a cohort sampled during active COVID-19. CDR3 residues: CASSQEGLAGGNEQFF. The CDR3 nucleotides are TGTGCCAGCAGCCAAGAGGGACTAGCGGGCGGGAATGAGCAGTTCTTC.